The source of this T cell receptor beta chain is a study of blood T cell repertoires in COVID-19 (dated by TCRdb to the early 2020s). Regarding the study in general: The collaborator samples originated in the United States, Italy and Spain and spanned the acute and convalescent phases of COVID-19. The material from the prospective study consisted of cDNA or gDNA derived from T cells, B-cell-depleted T cells, or PBMCs. The dataset comprised deeply sampled blood TCRbeta repertoires from subjects exposed to, actively infected with, or recovered from COVID-19. The repertoires were released in a freely available public database intended as a resource for research on the immune response to SARS-CoV-2. The samples were drawn from two sources: the first 160 participants of the ongoing ImmuneRACE study, and some 1,300 subjects contributed by 6 global collaborators. The sample metadata nearly always contained a de-identified subject ID, COVID-19 status, age in years and sex. Where HLA class I and class II types were available, the types were taken from metadata supplied by the sample provider, not from assay-based typing.

TCRbeta CDR3 regions were amplified from genomic DNA by means of the immunoSEQ Assay, a bias-controlled multiplex PCR. Per the source publication's procedure: The number of nucleated cells in each sample was estimated from the amplification of reference gene primers within the assay. To quantify the absolute abundance of each unique TCRbeta CDR3 rearrangement, sequence reads were collapsed and filtered. Productive Simpson clonality was computed per sample as the square root of Simpson's diversity index over productive rearrangements. In its TCRdb copy, this immuneACCESS table keeps in-frame sequences only and misses some clones. Where compared with another copy, unresolved V genes explain less than half of these, and the others have no known cause. The DNA gave D and trimming, while V, J and clone size come from that table. A total of some 180,000 clones appear in this sample, approximately 80% of them only once. The ten largest clones capture less than 15% of the sample.

As to this clone: What antigen it recognizes has not been identified. Base qualities are missing; no much larger clone stands one base away.

Overall study outcomes, separate from this receptor: Clinical and demographic metadata were provided uncurated, with the amount varying by source and participant.

One collaborating source in Seattle enrolled patients during active infection and followed them longitudinally through the course of disease. The collaborating institutions used their own protocols to collect whole blood in K2EDTA tubes. Collaborator samples were shipped for TCRbeta analysis as frozen whole blood, isolated PBMCs, or DNA extracted from either sample type. Its CDR3 holds 13 amino acids, cysteine through phenylalanine. Kept here is only the CDR3 DNA, which spans 39 bases and is read in frame from base 1. V drops 5 bases and J drops 4 bases, leaving 9 bases in between. The germline V gene specifies SGHTA as CDR1 and FQGNSA as CDR2.

The sequenced sample was peripheral blood. The rearrangement joined TRBV7-2 to TRBJ1-3; the D gene cannot be resolved reliably. The origin of this receptor is an elderly woman with COVID-19, enrolled during active disease. The DNA sequence is given as TGTGCCAGCAGCACAACATGGGGAAACACCATATATTTT. It encodes CASSTTWGNTIYF. The reference TRBV7-2 and TRBJ1-3 proteins fill in what lies around the CDR3, so the full variable domain reads GAGVSQSPSNKVTEKGKDVELRCDPISGHTALYWYRQSLGQGLEFLIYFQGNSAPDKSGLPSDRFSAERTGGSVSTLTIQRTQQEDSAVYLCASSTTWGNTIYFGEGSWLTVV.